This T cell receptor (beta chain) was sequenced in a study of shared clonotypes between healthy human individuals. Background on the study: The donor group consisted of a couple of women and three men, aged 18 to 49.

This clone showed up just once. V shed 5 bases and J 4 bases; nucleotides not matched to a gene: 14. This CDR3 has 19 residues. Germline V CDR1 and CDR2: SQVTM, ANQGSEA. Method: immunoSEQ multiplex PCR; TCRdb's copy keeps in-frame clones and lacks some. Among about 1.5 million clones listed, roughly 96% were seen once. The sample was naive CD4+ T cells sorted from blood. The subset here: CD45RA+ positively selected. The V call is TRBV29-1, the J call TRBJ2-1; 16 nucleotides line up with TRBD2. This sequence was found in a young man in good health. CDR3 protein: CSVHPGLAGGPMQYNEQFF. The CDR3 DNA is TGCAGCGTTCATCCGGGACTAGCGGGAGGGCCCATGCAGTACAATGAGCAGTTCTTC.